Reported below is one TCR beta chain. These data originate in a study of blood T cell repertoires in COVID-19. Assay: immunoSEQ multiplex PCR; the TCRdb copy retains only in-frame clones and omits some. The table lists fewer than 200,000 clones, almost 80% of them singletons, with 26% in the top ten. The CDR3 loop spans 14 amino acids. Looked up from germline, CDR1 is SGDLS and CDR2 is YYNGEE. The V and J ends lost 2 bases and 1 base respectively, with 9 bases between them. V gene TRBV9 combines with J gene TRBJ1-1; the D gene is possibly TRBD1 (5 bases). The TCR sequence derives from a woman aged 70-85 years with acute or convalescent COVID-19. Sequencing input: peripheral blood. CDR3 bases: TGTGCCAGCAGCGTCACAGGACAGAACACTGAAGCTTTCTTT. It codes for CASSVTGQNTEAFF.